A selection of T cell receptor beta chains follows, all from one sample in a study of blood T cell repertoires in COVID-19. Generated by immunoSEQ multiplex PCR, the TCRdb table keeps only in-frame clones and is missing some. The sample consists of fewer than 45,000 clones, about 80% of them appearing once. Specimen: peripheral blood. Receptors originate from a man aged 65-85 years with acute or convalescent COVID-19. The CDR3 runs from the conserved cysteine through the conserved F or W. D genes are given only for firm matches. The size field is filled for only some rows; it gives once, few, many or a size class.

size: NA; V: TRBV12-3/TRBV12-4; D: NA; J: TRBJ1-2; DNA: TGTGCCAGCACCCTGGGCAGGGGATATGGCTACACCTTC; CDR3: CASTLGRGYGYTF
size: NA; V: TRBV9; D: NA; J: TRBJ1-4; DNA: TGTGCCAGCAGCTCCGCGGGGGCTAATGAAAAACTGTTTTTT; CDR3: CASSSAGANEKLFF
size: once; V: TRBV7-9; D: NA; J: TRBJ1-5; DNA: TGTGCCAGCAGCTTAGGTTCAAGGGGTAGTCAGCCCCAGCATTTT; CDR3: CASSLGSRGSQPQHF
size: NA; V: TRBV4-3; D: NA; J: TRBJ1-5; DNA: TGCGCCAGCAGCCAAGATCGGGGTCAGCCCCAGCATTTT; CDR3: CASSQDRGQPQHF
size: NA; V: TRBV12-5; D: TRBD1; J: TRBJ2-2; DNA: TGTGCTAGTGGCCCCGGGACAGGGAACACCGGGGAGCTGTTTTTT; CDR3: CASGPGTGNTGELFF
size: medium-sized; V: TRBV4-3; D: TRBD1; J: TRBJ1-2; DNA: TGCGCCAGCAGCCAAGCGTCGGACAGGGCGAGCTATGGCTACACCTTC; CDR3: CASSQASDRASYGYTF
size: NA; V: TRBV5-1; D: TRBD1; J: TRBJ1-3; DNA: TGCGCCAGCAGTCATACAGGGGGCATTGGAAACACCATATATTTT; CDR3: CASSHTGGIGNTIYF
size: NA; V: TRBV21-1; D: NA; J: TRBJ1-6; DNA: TGTGCCAGCAGCAACCCCGGGACAGGACCACTCCTCGTTAATTCACCCCTCCACTTT; CDR3: CASSNPGTGPLLVNSPLHF
size: NA; V: TRBV19; D: NA; J: TRBJ1-6; DNA: TGTGCCAGTAGTTCTGGGCAGTACGCTTCACCCCTCCACTTT; CDR3: CASSSGQYASPLHF
size: few; V: TRBV27; D: TRBD1; J: TRBJ1-6; DNA: TGTGCCAGCAGTGAGTGGTATGGGACAGGGAGTTCACCCCTCCACTTT; CDR3: CASSEWYGTGSSPLHF
size: NA; V: TRBV6-5; D: NA; J: TRBJ1-5; DNA: TGTGCCAGCTCAGTGCACAGCAATCAGCCCCAGCATTTT; CDR3: CASSVHSNQPQHF
size: NA; V: TRBV11-2; D: TRBD1; J: TRBJ1-2; DNA: TGTGCCAGCAGCTTTAGCAGGGGGCCCTATGGCTACACCTTC; CDR3: CASSFSRGPYGYTF
size: NA; V: TRBV11-2; D: TRBD1; J: TRBJ1-6; DNA: TGTGCCAGCAGCTTAGAAACAGGGGGGAATTCACCCCTCCACTTT; CDR3: CASSLETGGNSPLHF
size: NA; V: TRBV25-1; D: NA; J: TRBJ1-6; DNA: TGTGCCAGCAGGCAGGCAGTGGGGGCTAATTCACCCCTCCACTTT; CDR3: CASRQAVGANSPLHF
size: once; V: TRBV7-9; D: TRBD1; J: TRBJ1-4; DNA: TGTGCCAGCAGCCCAAAAGAGACAGGGTTAGGAGAAAAACTGTTTTTT; CDR3: CASSPKETGLGEKLFF
size: NA; V: TRBV29-1; D: NA; J: TRBJ1-2; DNA: TGCAGCGTTGAAGATTCCGGGACATCTAACTATGGCTACACCTTC; CDR3: CSVEDSGTSNYGYTF
size: NA; V: TRBV2; D: NA; J: TRBJ1-2; DNA: TGTGCCAGCAGTGAACAGGGCTCCTCTCGGGCCTATGGCTACACCTTC; CDR3: CASSEQGSSRAYGYTF
size: NA; V: TRBV19; D: NA; J: TRBJ1-2; DNA: TGTGCCAGTAGAGCCGCAGGGGTAGCTAACTATGGCTACACCTTC; CDR3: CASRAAGVANYGYTF
size: NA; V: TRBV27; D: TRBD1; J: TRBJ2-1; DNA: TGTGCCAGCAGTTTAGGTCGGACCCCGGGACAGGGGAATGAGCAGTTCTTC; CDR3: CASSLGRTPGQGNEQFF
size: NA; V: TRBV6-2/TRBV6-3; D: NA; J: TRBJ1-1; DNA: TGTGCCAGCAGTTACAGTGTCAGCGTTATGAACACTGAAGCTTTCTTT; CDR3: CASSYSVSVMNTEAFF
size: NA; V: TRBV10-3; D: TRBD1; J: TRBJ1-2; DNA: TGTGCCATCAGCGCCGGACAGGGTTACACCTTC; CDR3: CAISAGQGYTF
size: NA; V: TRBV5-4; D: NA; J: TRBJ1-2; DNA: TGTGCCACCCGGACAGCAAATTTATGGGGGTCCTCATTCGGCGGCTACACCTTC; CDR3: CATRTANLWGSSFGGYTF
size: NA; V: TRBV25-1; D: NA; J: TRBJ2-2; DNA: TGTGCCAGCAGTGAATCTTCTTACGGTGTAGCTAACACCGGGGAGCTGTTTTTT; CDR3: CASSESSYGVANTGELFF
size: medium-sized; V: TRBV4-2; D: TRBD2; J: TRBJ2-1; DNA: TGTGCCAGCAGCCAAGACCCGGGACTAGCGGGGGGGTACGATGAGCAGTTCTTC; CDR3: CASSQDPGLAGGYDEQFF
size: NA; V: TRBV9; D: NA; J: TRBJ2-2; DNA: TGTGCCAGCAGCGTACATTCCCTCTATAGGGGGGGGAACACCGGGGAGCTGTTTTTT; CDR3: CASSVHSLYRGGNTGELFF
size: NA; V: TRBV5-4; D: TRBD1; J: TRBJ1-6; DNA: TGTGCCAGCAGCCCGACAGGGGGCGATTCACCCCTCCACTTT; CDR3: CASSPTGGDSPLHF
size: NA; V: TRBV2; D: TRBD1; J: TRBJ2-2; DNA: TGTGCCAGCAAGTGGGACAGTGACACCGGGGAGCTGTTTTTT; CDR3: CASKWDSDTGELFF
size: few; V: TRBV14; D: TRBD1; J: TRBJ1-1; DNA: TGTGCCAGCAGCCGCGGACAGGCGACGAACACTGAAGCTTTCTTT; CDR3: CASSRGQATNTEAFF
size: NA; V: TRBV10-1; D: NA; J: TRBJ2-2; DNA: TGCGCCAGCAAGGCTCTCAGGGTTGCGAACACCGGGGAGCTGTTTTTT; CDR3: CASKALRVANTGELFF
size: NA; V: TRBV11-2; D: NA; J: TRBJ1-1; DNA: TGTGCCAGCAGCGGAATGGGGGCTTCGGGCACTGAAGCTTTCTTT; CDR3: CASSGMGASGTEAFF
size: NA; V: TRBV4-3; D: NA; J: TRBJ1-2; DNA: TGCGCCAGCAGCCAAGGGCGGCGGGGAGCTAATTATGGCTACACCTTC; CDR3: CASSQGRRGANYGYTF
size: NA; V: TRBV6-5; D: NA; J: TRBJ2-1; DNA: TGTGCCAGCAGTTTTGGGGGCGAGGGCAATGAGCAGTTCTTC; CDR3: CASSFGGEGNEQFF
size: NA; V: TRBV4-3; D: NA; J: TRBJ1-6; DNA: TGCGCCAGCAGCCAAGATATAAGCGTACGATCACCCCTCCACTTT; CDR3: CASSQDISVRSPLHF
size: NA; V: TRBV9; D: TRBD2; J: TRBJ2-5; DNA: TGTGCCAGCAGCGTCAGGTCGGGGGGAGAGACCCAGTACTTC; CDR3: CASSVRSGGETQYF
size: NA; V: TRBV28; D: NA; J: TRBJ1-6; DNA: TGTGCCAGCAGCCATCAGGGCCGCCCTCATAATTCACCCCTCCACTTT; CDR3: CASSHQGRPHNSPLHF
size: once; V: TRBV5-1; D: NA; J: TRBJ1-2; DNA: TGCGCCAGCAGCGCCAGCTATGGCTACACCTTC; CDR3: CASSASYGYTF
size: NA; V: TRBV4-2; D: NA; J: TRBJ2-5; DNA: TGTGCCAGCAGCCGTCGTAAGGAGTCAGACCCGTACCAAGAGACCCAGTACTTC; CDR3: CASSRRKESDPYQETQYF
size: NA; V: TRBV12-5; D: NA; J: TRBJ1-2; DNA: TGTGCTAGTGGACAGGGAATCGGCTATGGCTACACCTTC; CDR3: CASGQGIGYGYTF
size: NA; V: TRBV13; D: TRBD1; J: TRBJ2-1; DNA: TGTGCCAGCAGCCTCGCGGGACAGGCCTACAATGAGCAGTTCTTC; CDR3: CASSLAGQAYNEQFF
size: NA; V: TRBV7-8; D: TRBD2; J: TRBJ2-7; DNA: TGTGCCAGCAGCGCGACTAGCGGCTACGAGCAGTACTTC; CDR3: CASSATSGYEQYF
size: NA; V: TRBV5-1; D: NA; J: TRBJ2-5; DNA: TGCGCCAGCAGCTTAGACGCCCAGGGGCCGATCCAAGAGACCCAGTACTTC; CDR3: CASSLDAQGPIQETQYF
size: NA; V: TRBV5-6; D: NA; J: TRBJ2-7; DNA: TGTGCCAGCAGCTTGGGAGGGTTGGCAGGGGTAAGCTACGAGCAGTACTTC; CDR3: CASSLGGLAGVSYEQYF
size: NA; V: TRBV11-2; D: TRBD1; J: TRBJ2-5; DNA: TGTGCCAGCAGCTTAAGAGACAGGGGAAGGGAGACCCAGTACTTC; CDR3: CASSLRDRGRETQYF
size: NA; V: TRBV2; D: TRBD1; J: TRBJ1-2; DNA: TGTGCCAGCAGTGGGGACAGAACTAACTATGGCTACACCTTC; CDR3: CASSGDRTNYGYTF
size: NA; V: TRBV7-2; D: NA; J: TRBJ1-1; DNA: TGTGCCAGCAGCTTAGTGGTCGGGGTGGGCAACACTGAAGCTTTCTTT; CDR3: CASSLVVGVGNTEAFF
size: NA; V: TRBV27; D: NA; J: TRBJ2-7; DNA: TGTGCCAGCAGACCCGGAGGGGTCCGAGAGCAGTACTTC; CDR3: CASRPGGVREQYF
size: NA; V: TRBV4-2; D: TRBD1; J: TRBJ2-7; DNA: TGTGCCAGCAGCCAAAGGATTGTCTATTTTTTGAGGGGGCCCTACGAGCAGTACTTC; CDR3: CASSQRIVYFLRGPYEQYF
size: NA; V: TRBV3-1/TRBV3-2; D: TRBD1; J: TRBJ1-5; DNA: TGTGCCAGCAGCCGAGTATCAGGGGGCAACAATCAGCCCCAGCATTTT; CDR3: CASSRVSGGNNQPQHF
size: NA; V: TRBV4-1; D: TRBD1; J: TRBJ2-7; DNA: TGCGCCAGCAGCCAGGGGACAGGGGGCAGAAGCTACGAGCAGTACTTC; CDR3: CASSQGTGGRSYEQYF
size: few; V: TRBV7-2; D: NA; J: TRBJ1-2; DNA: TGTGCCAGCAGCCTCATGGGCCTCTATGGCTACACCTTC; CDR3: CASSLMGLYGYTF
size: NA; V: TRBV4-1; D: NA; J: TRBJ1-5; DNA: TGCGCCAGCAGCCAGGGAGCCCCAGGGGGCAATCAGCCCCAGCATTTT; CDR3: CASSQGAPGGNQPQHF
size: NA; V: TRBV19; D: NA; J: TRBJ1-6; DNA: TGTGCCAGTAGTATAGGGCGGTCAAATTCACCCCTCCACTTT; CDR3: CASSIGRSNSPLHF
size: NA; V: TRBV7-3; D: NA; J: TRBJ1-1; DNA: TGTGCCAGCAGCTTAGCAGGGGTTAGCACTGAAGCTTTCTTT; CDR3: CASSLAGVSTEAFF
size: NA; V: TRBV19; D: NA; J: TRBJ2-1; DNA: TGTGCCAGTAGTATGACTTGGCAGGGGAATGAGCAGTTCTTC; CDR3: CASSMTWQGNEQFF